The sequence of this T cell receptor (beta chain) was determined in a study of CD8+ T cells in alopecia areata. Treatment denoted: oral pan-JAK inhibitor, 5-10 mg twice daily. Extracted from the samples, RNA was reverse transcribed into cDNA to serve as the sequencing template. Data came from immunoSEQ multiplex PCR; TCRdb stores just in-frame clones and leaves some out. Of around 150,000 clones in the sample, roughly 60% were seen once. V lost 3 bases, J lost 2 bases, and 7 bases lay in between. CDR1 SGDLS and CDR2 YYNGEE come from the germline V gene. The CDR3 runs 13 residues. The V call is TRBV9, the J call TRBJ2-3, with D unclear. The sequence derives from a human donor with alopecia areata. The sample was CD4+ T cells sorted from blood, taken at week 24, from a patient treated with tofacitinib. This CDR3 reads CASSESDTDTQYF. Written as DNA, the CDR3 is TGTGCCAGCAGCGAAAGCGACACAGATACGCAGTATTTT. The variable domain in full, completed from reference TRBV9 and TRBJ2-3, reads DSGVTQTPKHLITATGQRVTLRCSPRSGDLSVYWYQQSLDQGLQFLIQYYNGEERAKGNILERFSAQQFPDLHSELNLSSLELGDSALYFCASSESDTDTQYFGPGTRLTVL.